The TCR beta chain described here comes from a study of siplizumab effects on memory and regulatory T cells. The CDR3 consists of 9 residues. Trimming left V 10 bases short and J 5 bases short, with 6 bases between. The germline V gene encodes CDR1 MNHNY and CDR2 SVGAGI (reference sequence). This clone was counted a single time. Unstimulated naive, memory, effector memory and TEMRA subsets underwent sequencing in a few donor pairs. Method: immunoSEQ multiplex PCR; TCRdb's copy keeps in-frame clones and lacks some. The top ten hold under 0.04% of the sample, which has more than 75,000 clones, roughly 96% seen once.

The chain uses TRBV6-6 and TRBJ2-7; D is unclear. The receptor was isolated from a human donor in good health. Sequenced input: naive CD4+ T cells sorted from blood. CDR3 in amino acids: CAKGHEQYF. CDR3 bases: TGTGCCAAAGGGCACGAGCAGTACTTC.